This TCR beta chain was observed in a study of CD8+ T cells in alopecia areata. Study conclusions and caveats: In scalp, tofacitinib significantly decreased clonality and expanded CD8+ clones among the top 100. Clarity of TCR sharing across patients fell short of that in mice, possibly HLA-related.

Treatment of the sample: oral pan-JAK inhibitor, 5-10 mg twice daily. The V gene's germline CDR1 is ENHRY and CDR2 SYGVKD. The CDR3 has 13 residues. Trimming left V 4 bases short and J 7 bases short, with 8 bases between. As concerns this clone: Its antigen is unknown.

Extracted RNA was reverse transcribed, and the resulting cDNA served as sequencing template. Clones were sequenced by immunoSEQ multiplex PCR, and TCRdb holds only the in-frame ones, with some missing. Among around 200,000 clones listed, roughly 62% were seen once. This sequence was found in a human donor with alopecia areata. The V call is TRBV10-3, the J call TRBJ1-6, with D perhaps TRBD1 (5 bases). The sequences come from CD8+ T cells sorted from blood, collected at week 24, from a patient treated with tofacitinib. DNA for the CDR3: TGTGCCATCAGTGGTGGGGCCAATTCACCCCTCCACTTT. Amino acid sequence: CAISGGANSPLHF.